The entry that follows covers one T cell receptor beta chain sequence. V was shortened by 4 bases and J by 9 bases, with 16 bases between the two germline ends. Per germline, CDR1 MDHEN and CDR2 SYDVKM. This CDR3 contains 15 residues. These data originate in a study of blood T cell repertoires in COVID-19. Study information: Specimens from acute and convalescent COVID-19 originated in the United States, Italy and Spain.

Everyone who took part was roughly 18 to 100 years old, and they came from roughly 25 US areas. Participant reports of clinical history set cohort assignment. Under the authors' procedure: Amplification of reference gene primers provided the estimated nucleated cell counts. The protocol was immunoSEQ multiplex PCR, while the TCRdb copy is restricted to in-frame clones and leaves out a portion. V, J and clone size are taken as reported in that table, and D and trimming were inferred from the DNA itself. The table shows some 260,000 clones, with roughly four fifths occurring only once. The genes are TRBV28 and TRBJ1-6, with D perhaps matching TRBD1 (5 bases). This TCR came from a man aged 25 to 45 with acute COVID-19. Material: PBMCs or T cells enriched from blood (not recorded which). DNA of the CDR3: TGTGCCAGCAGTTCTCCCCCCCGGCAGGGTTCACCCCTCCACTTT. It encodes CASSSPPRQGSPLHF.